This T cell receptor (delta chain) was captured by sequencing in a study of gamma-delta chains in newborns, infants, children. With V trimmed by 3 bases and J by 0 bases, 11 bases remained unmatched. The CDR3 is made up of 20 amino acids. The germline gives CDR1 GEAIGNYY, CDR2 EKD. TCRdb ran CATT on the reads. The profile shows about 5,200 delta-chain clones, less than 3.5% of them singletons. This clone has a handful of counts. This chain uses TRDV2 with TRDJ3, with TRDD3 identical over 9 bases. This receptor was obtained from a child who was a newborn, infant or young child, either healthy, febrile or measles-vaccinated (not recorded which). Specimen: blood. CDR3 sequence reads: CACDSLGDLKSSWDTRQMFF. The CDR3 DNA reads as TGTGCCTGTGACTCCCTGGGGGATTTGAAGAGCTCCTGGGACACCCGACAGATGTTTTTC.